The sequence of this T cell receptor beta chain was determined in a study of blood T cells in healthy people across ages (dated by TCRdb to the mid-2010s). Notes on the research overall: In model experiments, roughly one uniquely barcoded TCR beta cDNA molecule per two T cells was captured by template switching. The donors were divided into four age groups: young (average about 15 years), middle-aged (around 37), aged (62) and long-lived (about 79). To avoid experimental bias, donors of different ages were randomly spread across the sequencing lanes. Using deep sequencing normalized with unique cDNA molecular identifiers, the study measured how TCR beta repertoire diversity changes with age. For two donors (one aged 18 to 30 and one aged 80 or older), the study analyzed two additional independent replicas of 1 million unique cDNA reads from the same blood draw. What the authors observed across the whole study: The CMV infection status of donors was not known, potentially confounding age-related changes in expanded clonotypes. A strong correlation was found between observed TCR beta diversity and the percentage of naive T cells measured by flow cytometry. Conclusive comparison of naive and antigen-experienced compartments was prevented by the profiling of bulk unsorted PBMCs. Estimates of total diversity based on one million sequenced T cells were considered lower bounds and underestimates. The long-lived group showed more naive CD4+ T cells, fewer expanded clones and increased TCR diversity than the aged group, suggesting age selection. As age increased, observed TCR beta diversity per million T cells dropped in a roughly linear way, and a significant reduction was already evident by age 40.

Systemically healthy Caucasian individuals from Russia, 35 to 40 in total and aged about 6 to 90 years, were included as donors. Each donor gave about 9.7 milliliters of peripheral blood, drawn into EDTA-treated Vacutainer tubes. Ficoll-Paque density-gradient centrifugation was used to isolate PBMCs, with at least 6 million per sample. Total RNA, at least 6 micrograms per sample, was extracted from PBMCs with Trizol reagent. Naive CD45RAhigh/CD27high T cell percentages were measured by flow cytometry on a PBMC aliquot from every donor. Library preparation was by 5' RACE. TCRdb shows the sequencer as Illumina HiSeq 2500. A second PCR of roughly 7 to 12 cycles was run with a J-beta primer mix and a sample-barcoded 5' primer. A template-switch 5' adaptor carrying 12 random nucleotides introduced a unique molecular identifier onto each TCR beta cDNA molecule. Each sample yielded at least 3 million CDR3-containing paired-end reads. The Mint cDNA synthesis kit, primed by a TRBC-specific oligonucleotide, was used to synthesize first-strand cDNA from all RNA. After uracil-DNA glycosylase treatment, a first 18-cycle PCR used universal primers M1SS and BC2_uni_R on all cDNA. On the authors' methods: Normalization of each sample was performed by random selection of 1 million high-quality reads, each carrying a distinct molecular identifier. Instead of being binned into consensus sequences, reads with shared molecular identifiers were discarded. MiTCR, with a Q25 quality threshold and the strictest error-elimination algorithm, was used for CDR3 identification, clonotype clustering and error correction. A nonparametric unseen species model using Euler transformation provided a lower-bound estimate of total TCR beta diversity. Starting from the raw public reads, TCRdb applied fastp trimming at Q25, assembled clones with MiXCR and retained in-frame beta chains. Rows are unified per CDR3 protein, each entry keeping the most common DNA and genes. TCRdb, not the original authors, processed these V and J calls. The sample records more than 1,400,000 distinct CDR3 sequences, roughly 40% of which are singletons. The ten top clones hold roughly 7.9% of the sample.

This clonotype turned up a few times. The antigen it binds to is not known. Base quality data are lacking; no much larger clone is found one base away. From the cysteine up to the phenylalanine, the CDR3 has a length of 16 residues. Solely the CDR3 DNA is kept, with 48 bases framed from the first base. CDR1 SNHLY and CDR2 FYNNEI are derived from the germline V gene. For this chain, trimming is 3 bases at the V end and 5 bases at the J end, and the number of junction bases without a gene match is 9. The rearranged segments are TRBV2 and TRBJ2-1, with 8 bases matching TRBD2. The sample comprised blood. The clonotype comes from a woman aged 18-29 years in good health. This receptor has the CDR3 CASSDDRRGADNEQFF. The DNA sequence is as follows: TGTGCCAGCAGTGACGATCGGCGGGGGGCGGACAATGAGCAGTTCTTC.